This TCR beta chain stems from a study of identical twins. Study results and limitations: Beta out-of-frame twin sharing showed a weaker excess.

Germline-derived CDR1 and CDR2 are SQVTM and ANQGSEA. The CDR3 is 14 amino acids. This clonotype has a single count. Its antigen is not identified. One end of the junction varies from germline; a read error may be responsible. A universal primer site was created by template switching, with the cDNA bearing unique molecular identifiers. TCRdb recomputed calls from the 5' RACE reads with MiXCR, one row per CDR3 protein. This table holds 1.5 million to 2 million distinct CDR3 sequences, about 31% found once. What was sequenced was cord blood. V is TRBV29-1 and J is TRBJ2-1; TRBD2 aligns across 9 bases. The sequence was collected from a newborn girl in good health. The DNA for the CDR3 is TGCAGCGTCTTGACTAGCGGCTCCTGGGGCGAGCAGGTCTTC. This encodes CSVLTSGSWGEQVF.